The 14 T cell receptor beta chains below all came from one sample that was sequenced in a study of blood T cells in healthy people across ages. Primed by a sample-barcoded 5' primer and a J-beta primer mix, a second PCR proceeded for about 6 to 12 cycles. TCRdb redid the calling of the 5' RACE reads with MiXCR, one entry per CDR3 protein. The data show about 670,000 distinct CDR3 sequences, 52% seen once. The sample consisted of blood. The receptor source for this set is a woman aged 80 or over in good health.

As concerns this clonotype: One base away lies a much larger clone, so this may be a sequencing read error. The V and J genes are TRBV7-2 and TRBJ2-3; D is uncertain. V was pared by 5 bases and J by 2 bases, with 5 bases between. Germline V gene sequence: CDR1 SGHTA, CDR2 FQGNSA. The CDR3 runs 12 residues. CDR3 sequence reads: CASSDATDTQYF. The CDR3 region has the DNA TGTGCCAGCAGCGACGCCACAGATACGCAGTATTTT.

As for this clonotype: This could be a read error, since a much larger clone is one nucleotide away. CDR3 coding DNA: TGTGCCATCAGTGAGTCAGGGCGGATACAAGAGACCCAGTTCTTC. Its translation is CAISESGRIQETQFF. This chain links TRBV10-3 with TRBJ2-1; the D is unclear. Deletions cut 0 bases from V and 13 bases from J, with 19 bases between. The CDR3 is 15 residues long. Germline loops: CDR1 ENHRY, CDR2 SYGVKD.

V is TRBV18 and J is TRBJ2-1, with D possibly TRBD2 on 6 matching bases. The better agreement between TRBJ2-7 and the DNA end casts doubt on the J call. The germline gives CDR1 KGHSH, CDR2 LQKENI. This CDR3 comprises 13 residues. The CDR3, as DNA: TGTGCCAGCTCACCGGACTATTACAATGAGCAGTACTTC. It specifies CASSPDYYNEQYF.

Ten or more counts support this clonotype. CDR3 protein: CSVNLRDRASYEQYF. In DNA, the CDR3 is TGCAGCGTAAACCTCCGGGACAGGGCATCCTACGAGCAGTACTTC. The chain has TRBV29-1 and TRBJ2-7; 9 nucleotides match TRBD1. This CDR3 contains 15 residues. Germline V gene sequence: CDR1 SQVTM, CDR2 ANQGSEA. The V segment lost 6 bases and the J segment 1 base; nucleotides outside the gene matches: 10.

The CDR3 is CASSGGQGAAYEQYF. Written as DNA, the CDR3 is TGTGCCAGCAGTGGGGGACAGGGGGCGGCCTACGAGCAGTACTTC. The chain links TRBV2 to TRBJ2-7, with 12 positions matching TRBD1. Germline lookup yields CDR1 SNHLY and CDR2 FYNNEI. Trimming at V came to 4 bases and at J to 2 bases, leaving 3 bases not matched to a gene. The CDR3 is made up of 15 amino acids.

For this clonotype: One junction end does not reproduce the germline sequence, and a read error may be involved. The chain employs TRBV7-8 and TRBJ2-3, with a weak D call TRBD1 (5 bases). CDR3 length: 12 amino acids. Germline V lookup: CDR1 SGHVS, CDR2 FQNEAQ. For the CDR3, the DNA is TGTGCCAGCGGCTTCGACAGAGATACGCAGTATTTT. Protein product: CASGFDRDTQYF. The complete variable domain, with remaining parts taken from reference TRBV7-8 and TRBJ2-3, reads GAGVSQSPRYKVAKRGQDVALRCDPISGHVSLFWYQQALGQGPEFLTYFQNEAQLDKSGLPSDRFFAERPEGSVSTLKIQRTQQEDSAVYLCASGFDRDTQYFGPGTRLTVL.

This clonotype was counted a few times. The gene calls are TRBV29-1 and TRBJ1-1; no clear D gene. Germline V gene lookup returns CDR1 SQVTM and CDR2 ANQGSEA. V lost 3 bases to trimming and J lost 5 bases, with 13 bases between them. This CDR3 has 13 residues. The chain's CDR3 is CSVDLGMTTEAFF. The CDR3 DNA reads TGCAGCGTTGATTTGGGTATGACAACTGAAGCTTTCTTT.

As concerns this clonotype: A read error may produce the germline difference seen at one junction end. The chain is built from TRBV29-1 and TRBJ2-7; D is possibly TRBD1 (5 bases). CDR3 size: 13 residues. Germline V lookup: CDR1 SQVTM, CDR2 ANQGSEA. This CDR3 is CSVQETAAYEQYF. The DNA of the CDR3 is TGCAGCGTTCAAGAGACAGCCGCCTACGAGCAGTACTTC.

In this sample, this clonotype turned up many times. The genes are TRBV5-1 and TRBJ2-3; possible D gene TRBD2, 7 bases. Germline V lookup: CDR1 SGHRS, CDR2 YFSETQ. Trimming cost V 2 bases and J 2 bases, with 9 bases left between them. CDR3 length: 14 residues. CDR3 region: CASSFGGATDTQYF. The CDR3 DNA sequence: TGCGCCAGCAGCTTTGGGGGGGCCACAGATACGCAGTATTTT.

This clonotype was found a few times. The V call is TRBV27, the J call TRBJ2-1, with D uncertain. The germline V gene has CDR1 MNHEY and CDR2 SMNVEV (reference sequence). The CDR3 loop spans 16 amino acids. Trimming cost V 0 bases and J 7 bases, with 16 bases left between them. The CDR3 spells CASSLSGWPVSNEQFF. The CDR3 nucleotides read TGTGCCAGCAGTTTATCGGGGTGGCCGGTTAGTAATGAGCAGTTCTTC.

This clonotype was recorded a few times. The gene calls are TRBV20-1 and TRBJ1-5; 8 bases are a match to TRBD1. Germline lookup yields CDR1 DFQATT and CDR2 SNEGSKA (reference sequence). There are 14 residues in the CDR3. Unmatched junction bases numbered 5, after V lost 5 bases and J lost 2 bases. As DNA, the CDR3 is TGCAGTGCTGACAGGGGTAGGGGCAATCAGCCCCAGCATTTT. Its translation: CSADRGRGNQPQHF.

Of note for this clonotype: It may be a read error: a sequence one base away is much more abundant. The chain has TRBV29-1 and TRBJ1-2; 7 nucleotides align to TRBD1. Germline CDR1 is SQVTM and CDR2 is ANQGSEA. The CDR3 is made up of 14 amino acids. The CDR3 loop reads CSVERSRTGYGHTF. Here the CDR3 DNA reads TGCAGCGTTGAAAGGTCCCGGACAGGCTATGGCCACACCTTC.

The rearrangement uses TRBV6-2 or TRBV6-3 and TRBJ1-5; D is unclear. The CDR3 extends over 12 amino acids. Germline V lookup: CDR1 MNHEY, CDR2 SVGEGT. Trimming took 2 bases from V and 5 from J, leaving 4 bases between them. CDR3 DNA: TGTGCCAGCAGTTACGCCCATCAGCCCCAGCATTTT. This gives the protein CASSYAHQPQHF.

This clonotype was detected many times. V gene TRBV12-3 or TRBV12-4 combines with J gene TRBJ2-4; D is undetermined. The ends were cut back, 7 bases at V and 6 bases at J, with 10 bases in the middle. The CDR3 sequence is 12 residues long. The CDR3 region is CASMIWGNIQYF. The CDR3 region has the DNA TGTGCCAGCATGATATGGGGAAACATTCAGTACTTC.